A single sample is the source of the 11 T cell receptor beta chains below, sequenced in a study of blood T cells in healthy people across ages. With a J-beta primer mix and a sample-barcoded 5' primer, a second PCR ran about 6 to 11 cycles. TCRdb used MiXCR to reprocess the 5' RACE reads, holding one entry per CDR3 protein. Here the sample spans 350,000 to 450,000 distinct CDR3 sequences, 50% to 60% being singletons. Sequencing was carried out using blood. The receptor source for this set is a man in his 60s in good health.

The CDR3 sequence: CASTQQGPGYNEQFF. The CDR3, as DNA: TGTGCCAGCACCCAACAGGGGCCGGGATACAATGAGCAGTTCTTC. The V and J genes are TRBV27 and TRBJ2-1; 7 bases match TRBD1. V trimming: 7 bases; J trimming: 4 bases; junction bases outside the gene matches: 10. The CDR3 is 15 amino acids. Per germline, CDR1 MNHEY and CDR2 SMNVEV (reference sequence).

The chain is built from TRBV12-3 or TRBV12-4 and TRBJ2-1, with 7 nucleotides matching TRBD2. This CDR3 is built from 16 residues. V trimming: 5 bases; J trimming: 5 bases; junction bases outside the gene matches: 12. Written as DNA, the CDR3 is TGTGCCAGCAGTCCCCGGGGGGTAGGAAGAGACAATGAGCAGTTCTTC. Its translation is CASSPRGVGRDNEQFF.

The table lists this clonotype with a few counts. This chain joins TRBV7-2 and TRBJ1-2; 8 bases are shared with TRBD1. The V gene's germline CDR1 is SGHTA and CDR2 FQGNSA. There are 14 residues in the CDR3. J gave up 7 bases and V 5 bases, and 9 bases lay outside the gene matches. CDR3 in amino acids: CASSPPGQGAGYTF. The DNA for the CDR3 is TGTGCCAGCAGCCCCCCCGGACAGGGCGCTGGCTACACCTTC.

For the CDR3, the DNA is TGCAGTGCTAGATTCGGGGTCTCCTACAATGAGCAGTTCTTC. Its translation: CSARFGVSYNEQFF. The chain is built from TRBV20-1 and TRBJ2-1; possibly TRBD2 for D (5 bases). Germline CDR1 DFQATT, CDR2 SNEGSKA (reference sequence). The V gene lost 2 bases and the J gene lost 0 bases, with 8 bases spanning the gap. The length of the CDR3 is 14 residues.

This clonotype was observed a few times. The chain recombines TRBV6-5 with TRBJ1-2; no reliable D call. From germline, CDR1 is MNHEY and CDR2 SVGAGI. V was trimmed by 6 bases and J by 4 bases, leaving 12 bases between them. There are 13 residues in the CDR3. The DNA of the CDR3 is TGTGCCAGCAGGCGTCCGTCGGGCTATGGCTACACCTTC. Its protein product is CASRRPSGYGYTF.

The chain employs TRBV4-3 and TRBJ2-7; a possible D gene is TRBD2 (5 bases). The CDR3 runs to 15 residues. The V and J ends lost 0 bases and 8 bases respectively, with 17 bases between them. Per the germline V gene, CDR1 is LGHNA and CDR2 is YSLEER. CDR3 in DNA: TGCGCCAGCAGCCAAGATCGAGGGCCTCTTTTCCAGCAGTACTTC. It yields the protein CASSQDRGPLFQQYF.

This clonotype has a handful of counts. The rearrangement uses TRBV7-9 and TRBJ1-2, with D unclear. Per the germline V gene, CDR1 is SEHNR and CDR2 is FQNEAQ (reference sequence). The CDR3 is 12 amino acids. Trimming left V 7 bases short and J 8 bases short, with 14 bases between. CDR3 sequence (DNA): TGTGCCAGCAATCTGGTCCTGGACGGCTACACCTTC. Translated: CASNLVLDGYTF.

This clonotype has a handful of counts. The chain has TRBV10-3 and TRBJ2-7; tentatively, D is TRBD1 (7 bases). The germline V and J ends were trimmed by 10 bases and 2 bases, with 15 bases remaining between them. The CDR3 is 13 residues long. From germline, CDR1 is ENHRY and CDR2 SYGVKD. The CDR3 sequence: CATGQGGTYEQYF. The CDR3 DNA reads as TGTGCCACCGGGCAGGGGGGTACCTACGAGCAGTACTTC.

The CDR3 bases are TGTGCCAGCAGCCGCTCAACTGGGGCCAACGTCCTGACTTTC. The encoded protein is CASSRSTGANVLTF. V is TRBV7-2 and J is TRBJ2-6; D uncertain. The CDR3 sequence is 14 residues long. CDR1 is SGHTA, CDR2 FQGNSA, per germline. The ends were cut back, 5 bases at V and 2 bases at J, with 7 bases in the middle.

In the case of this clonotype: At one end the junction does not follow the germline gene, possibly because of a read error. This chain connects TRBV9 to TRBJ1-4; D gene unclear. This CDR3 spans 14 amino acids. Germline V gene lookup returns CDR1 SGDLS and CDR2 YYNGEE. For the CDR3, the DNA is TGTGCCAGCAGCCCTAGCTGGGGTAATGAAAAACAGTTTTTT. Encoded protein: CASSPSWGNEKQFF.

The chain joins TRBV20-1 to TRBJ2-3; 8 nucleotides align to TRBD2. The ends lost 3 bases at V and 6 bases at J; junction bases unmatched: 5. Germline lookup yields CDR1 DFQATT and CDR2 SNEGSKA (reference sequence). The CDR3 runs 13 residues. CDR3 sequence: CSASPGRGDTQYF. Written as DNA, the CDR3 is TGCAGTGCTAGCCCCGGGAGGGGCGATACGCAGTATTTT.